This T cell receptor beta chain is drawn from a study of blood T cell repertoires in COVID-19. Germline CDR1 DFQATT, CDR2 SNEGSKA (reference sequence). The ends lost 5 bases at V and 7 bases at J; junction bases unmatched: 4. The CDR3 is 11 residues long. This clone was recorded a few times. Measured with immunoSEQ multiplex PCR; TCRdb has only the in-frame clones, and not every one. The top ten hold about 18% of the sample, which has about 96,000 clones, about 81% seen once. The chain is built from TRBV20-1 and TRBJ1-2; 7 nucleotides agree with TRBD1. The origin of this receptor is a woman aged 55-70 years with acute or convalescent COVID-19. Sequenced input: peripheral blood. In DNA form, the CDR3 reads TGCAGTGCTGGGACAGTAGCTGGCTACACCTTC. Translating gives CSAGTVAGYTF.